This TCR beta chain was found in a study of CD8 T cells in ankylosing spondylitis. Construction of TCR beta libraries was performed using quantitative 5'-RACE with molecular barcodes. One entry per CDR3 protein results from TCRdb running MiXCR on the 5' RACE reads. This repertoire shows 350,000 to 450,000 distinct CDR3 sequences, 20% to 25% found once; its top ten account for under 15%. For this clonotype: The antigen is not known.

General study findings and limits: Disease-linked clones reportedly concentrated significantly in matched ankylosing spondylitis synovial fluid. Prior work had noted some motif variants in reactive arthritis blood and synovial fluid. A TCR beta motif made of 7 to 9 highly homologous variants seemed typical of ankylosing spondylitis blood.

The V and J ends lost 3 bases and 4 bases, in that order; junction bases with no gene match: 4. The CDR3 is made up of 14 amino acids. The TCR sequence derives from a male donor with ankylosing spondylitis or in good health (not recorded which). The rearrangement uses TRBV12-3 or TRBV12-4 and TRBJ2-3; 7 nucleotides line up with TRBD1. Sequenced material: blood, either unsorted or a sorted T cell fraction (not recorded which). The CDR3 DNA sequence: TGTGCCAGCAGTTTTCAGGGGGTTGCAGATACGCAGTATTTT. Protein product: CASSFQGVADTQYF.